This TCR beta chain is from a study of response to subunit inactivated influenza vaccine (dated by TCRdb to the late 2010s). General notes on the study: The study used deep quantitative T cell receptor repertoire profiling to track responses to a trivalent subunit inactivated influenza vaccine.

Library preparation was by RT-PCR. TCRdb lists the instrument as Illumina HiSeq 2500. TCRdb reprocessed the public reads (quality trimming at Q25 with fastp, clone calling with MiXCR) and kept in-frame beta chains. Rows are combined by CDR3 protein, so each entry shows the most common genes and DNA. The sample contains hundreds of thousands of distinct CDR3 sequences, about 14% of them found a single time. The ten largest account for about 7.4% of the sample. The research as a whole found: The authors proposed that each seasonal influenza vaccination may bring in only a limited number of new T cells.

This clonotype has at least ten counts. Its antigen specificity is not known. Base qualities are not provided; no much larger clone lies one nucleotide away. The cysteine opens and the phenylalanine closes a CDR3 of 13 amino acids. The DNA shown is the 39-base CDR3, in frame from base 1. As encoded in the germline V gene, CDR1 is SGHVS while CDR2 is FNYEAQ. The V and J ends are trimmed by 1 base and 2 bases, leaving 6 bases between them. The chain is assembled from TRBV7-6 and TRBJ2-7, with no reliable assignment of the D segment. Sequences were derived from PBMCs from blood, sampled 14 to 15 days before vaccination. The sequence was collected from a man aged 50-60 years who received an inactivated influenza vaccine. Donor details come from another sample of the same person, matched by shared clones. The nucleotide sequence is TGTGCCAGCAGCTTAGAGGCGACCTACGAGCAGTACTTC. Its amino acids are CASSLEATYEQYF.